The 14 T cell receptor beta chains in this list originate from one sample, sequenced in a study of shared clonotypes between healthy human individuals (TCRdb year 2020). Libraries were made using the immunoSEQ multiplex PCR assay. TCRdb stores this immuneACCESS table with in-frame sequences only. Part of the clones is absent; in the studies checked, under half of the shortfall reflects unresolved V genes, and no reason is known for the rest. The sample table lists roughly 1 million clones, about 76% of them with a count of one. 1.4% to 1.5% of the sample lies in the top ten. Material for sequencing was memory CD4+ T cells sorted from blood. This sample's cell subset or site label indicates: CD45RA-negative fraction. These receptors all stem from a man younger than 35 in good health.

Of note for this clone: A much bigger clone sits one base away, suggesting this may be a read error. The chain carries TRBV6-6 and TRBJ1-1, with D unclear. Germline V gives CDR1 MNHNY, CDR2 SVGAGI (reference sequence). Trimming left V 0 bases short and J 1 base short, with 3 bases between. The CDR3 contains 13 residues. The chain's CDR3 is CASSYSRNTEAFF. CDR3 sequence (DNA): TGTGCCAGCAGTTACTCGAGGAACACTGAAGCTTTCTTT.

J is TRBJ2-1 and V is TRBV20-1; D is undetermined. Germline CDR1 reads DFQATT; CDR2 reads SNEGSKA (reference sequence). V was clipped by 3 bases and J by 3 bases, with 3 bases between them. This CDR3 contains 11 residues. The CDR3 protein is CSASYYNEQFF. DNA for the CDR3: TGCAGTGCTAGTTACTACAATGAGCAGTTCTTC.

The rearrangement joins TRBV28 to TRBJ1-2; 7 nucleotides align to TRBD1. CDR1 is MDHEN, CDR2 SYDVKM, per germline. J was trimmed by 4 bases and V by 6 bases; bases with no gene match: 8. The CDR3 spans 14 residues. The CDR3 coding sequence is TGTGCCAGCAGGGAACCGGGACAGACCTATGGCTACACCTTC. It codes for CASREPGQTYGYTF.

The chain is built from TRBV5-1 and TRBJ2-7; 8 bases agree with TRBD2. The CDR3 totals 16 residues. The J segment lost 0 bases and the V segment lost 2 bases, leaving 7 bases of the junction unmatched. Germline V lookup: CDR1 SGHRS, CDR2 YFSETQ. DNA for the CDR3: TGCGCCAGCAGCTTCATTGCGGGGGGCGACTCCTACGAGCAGTACTTC. Translation gives CASSFIAGGDSYEQYF.

The rearrangement joins TRBV15 to TRBJ2-5; TRBD2 aligns across 8 bases. With 3 bases clipped from V and 5 bases from J, the junction kept 5 bases outside the gene matches. The germline CDR1 and CDR2 sequences are LNHNV and YYDKDF (reference sequence). The CDR3 consists of 14 residues. The CDR3 DNA sequence: TGTGCCACCAGCAGCGGACTAGCTGGGGAGACCCAGTACTTC. This encodes CATSSGLAGETQYF.

The CDR3 coding sequence is TGTGCCAGCAGTGCGGGACAGGGGACCTGGGGCTACACCTTC. Translating gives CASSAGQGTWGYTF. This rearrangement joins TRBV2 to TRBJ1-2, with 10 bases lining up with TRBD1. V dropped 4 bases and J dropped 8; count of bases not matched to a gene: 7. Germline assignment: CDR1 SNHLY and CDR2 FYNNEI. This CDR3 is built from 14 residues.

The rearrangement links TRBV7-2 to TRBJ1-1, with 7 bases identical to TRBD1. Trimming at V came to 5 bases and at J to 7 bases, leaving 7 bases not matched to a gene. Germline V gene data show CDR1 as SGHTA and CDR2 as FQGNSA. The CDR3 covers 13 residues. The CDR3 spells CASSGGTVLEAFF. DNA of the CDR3: TGTGCCAGCAGCGGAGGGACAGTACTTGAAGCTTTCTTT.

This chain joins TRBV6-6 and TRBJ1-1; 7 positions match TRBD1. V dropped 5 bases and J dropped 3; count of bases not matched to a gene: 9. The CDR3 covers 15 residues. The germline V gene has CDR1 MNHNY and CDR2 SVGAGI (reference sequence). DNA of the CDR3: TGTGCCAGCAGTGGGTCGACAGGGCGGTACACTGAAGCTTTCTTT. Translating gives CASSGSTGRYTEAFF.

The CDR3 bases are TGTGCCAGCCGGGCGAACCGGAAGATATTCTTCGGGGAGCTGTTTTTT. Translated: CASRANRKIFFGELFF. The chain has TRBV27 and TRBJ2-2, with D unresolved. This CDR3 contains 16 residues. Looked up from germline, CDR1 is MNHEY and CDR2 is SMNVEV (reference sequence). The V end was cut by 8 bases, the J end by 7 bases, with 23 bases between.

V gene TRBV5-1 combines with J gene TRBJ2-2, with D maybe TRBD1 (6 bases). Germline V gene data show CDR1 as SGHRS and CDR2 as YFSETQ. The CDR3 contains 16 residues. Trimming shortened V by 4 bases and J by 1 base, and 14 bases separated the two germline ends. This CDR3 reads CASSLEGGRNTGELFF. DNA of the CDR3: TGCGCCAGCAGCCTGGAAGGGGGTAGGAACACCGGGGAGCTGTTTTTT.

CDR3 DNA: TGTGCCATCAGTGAGCCCCGACAGGGGCGTTTGAGCTACGAGCAGTACTTC. This sequence encodes CAISEPRQGRLSYEQYF. This chain joins TRBV10-3 and TRBJ2-7; 8 positions match TRBD1. V dropped 2 bases and J dropped 3; count of bases not matched to a gene: 12. The CDR3 is 17 amino acids. CDR1 and CDR2 from the germline V gene are ENHRY and SYGVKD.

The chain has TRBV28 and TRBJ2-7; TRBD2 matches at 7 bases. Looked up from germline, CDR1 is MDHEN and CDR2 is SYDVKM. This CDR3 is built from 15 residues. Germline trimming cut 7 bases from V and 3 bases from J; bases unmatched to any gene: 12. CDR3 nucleotides: TGTGCCAGCACCACGTGGGGGGGAGCAGGCTACGAGCAGTACTTC. It yields the protein CASTTWGGAGYEQYF.

The chain is built from TRBV10-3 and TRBJ1-3; no definite D call. The V end lost 3 bases, the J end lost 0 bases, and 9 bases lay between the germline ends. The V gene's germline CDR1 is ENHRY and CDR2 SYGVKD. The length of the CDR3 is 15 residues. Here the CDR3 reads CAISDPRSSGNTIYF. The CDR3 DNA sequence: TGTGCCATCAGTGACCCTAGGTCCTCTGGAAACACCATATATTTT.

The chain joins TRBV7-2 to TRBJ2-5; 8 bases agree with TRBD1. The end of the DNA aligns better with TRBJ2-7, so the J call may be wrong. This CDR3 has 14 residues. CDR1 and CDR2 (germline): SGHTA, FQGNSA. CDR3 nucleotide sequence: TGTGCCAGCAGCTTCAGACAGGGGAGTTTCGAGCAGTACTTC. This gives the protein CASSFRQGSFEQYF.